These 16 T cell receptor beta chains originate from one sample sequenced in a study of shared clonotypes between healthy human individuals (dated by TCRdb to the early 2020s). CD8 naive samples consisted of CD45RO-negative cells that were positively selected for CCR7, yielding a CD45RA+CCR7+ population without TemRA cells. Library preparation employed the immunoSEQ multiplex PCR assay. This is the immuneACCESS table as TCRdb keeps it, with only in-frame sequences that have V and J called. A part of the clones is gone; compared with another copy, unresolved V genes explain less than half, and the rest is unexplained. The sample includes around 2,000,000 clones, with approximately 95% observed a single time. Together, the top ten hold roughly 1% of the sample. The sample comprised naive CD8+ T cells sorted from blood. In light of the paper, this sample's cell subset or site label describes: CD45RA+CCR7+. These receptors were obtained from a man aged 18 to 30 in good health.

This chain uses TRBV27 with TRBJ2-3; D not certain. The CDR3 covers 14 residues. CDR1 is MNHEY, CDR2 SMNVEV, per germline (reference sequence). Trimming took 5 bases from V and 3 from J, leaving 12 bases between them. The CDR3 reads CASSPGRPTDTQYF. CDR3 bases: TGTGCCAGCAGTCCAGGCCGGCCTACAGATACGCAGTATTTT.

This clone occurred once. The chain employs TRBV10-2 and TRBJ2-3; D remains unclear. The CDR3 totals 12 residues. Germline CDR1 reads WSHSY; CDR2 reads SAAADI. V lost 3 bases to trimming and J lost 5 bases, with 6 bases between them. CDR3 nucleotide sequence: TGCGCCAGCAGTGAAGGTGGAGATACGCAGTATTTT. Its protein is CASSEGGDTQYF.

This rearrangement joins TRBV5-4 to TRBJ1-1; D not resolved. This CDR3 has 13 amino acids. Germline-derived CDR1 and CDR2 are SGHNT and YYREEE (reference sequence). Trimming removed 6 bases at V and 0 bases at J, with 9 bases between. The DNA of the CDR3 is TGTGCCAGCACCGACGAGATGAACACTGAAGCTTTCTTT. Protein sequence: CASTDEMNTEAFF.

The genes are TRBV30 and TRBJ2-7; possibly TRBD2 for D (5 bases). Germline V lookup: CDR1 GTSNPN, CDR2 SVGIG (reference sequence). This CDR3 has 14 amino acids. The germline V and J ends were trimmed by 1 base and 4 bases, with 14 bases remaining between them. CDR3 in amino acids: CAWSAALGEYEQYF. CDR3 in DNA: TGTGCCTGGAGTGCCGCCCTCGGGGAGTACGAGCAGTACTTC.

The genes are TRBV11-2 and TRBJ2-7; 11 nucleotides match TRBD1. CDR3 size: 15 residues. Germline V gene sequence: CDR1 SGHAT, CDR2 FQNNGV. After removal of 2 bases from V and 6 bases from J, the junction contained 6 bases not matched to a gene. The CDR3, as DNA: TGTGCCAGCAGCTTATTAGCCGGGACAGGGGGCGAGCAGTACTTC. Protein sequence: CASSLLAGTGGEQYF.

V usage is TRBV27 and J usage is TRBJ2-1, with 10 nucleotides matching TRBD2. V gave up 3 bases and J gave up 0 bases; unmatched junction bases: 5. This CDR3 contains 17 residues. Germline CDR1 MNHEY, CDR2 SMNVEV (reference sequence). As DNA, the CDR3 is TGTGCCAGCAGTTTGGCTAGCGGGAGCCTCTCCTACAATGAGCAGTTCTTC. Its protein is CASSLASGSLSYNEQFF.

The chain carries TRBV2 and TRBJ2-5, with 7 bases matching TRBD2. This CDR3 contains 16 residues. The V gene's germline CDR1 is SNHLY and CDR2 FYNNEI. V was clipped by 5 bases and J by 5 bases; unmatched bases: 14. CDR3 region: CASSRLVVGGGETQYF. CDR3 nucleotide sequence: TGTGCCAGCAGTCGCCTCGTAGTGGGGGGAGGGGAGACCCAGTACTTC. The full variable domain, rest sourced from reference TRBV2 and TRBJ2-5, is EPEVTQTPSHQVTQMGQEVILRCVPISNHLYFYWYRQILGQKVEFLVSFYNNEISEKSEIFDDQFSVERPDGSNFTLKIRSTKLEDSAMYFCASSRLVVGGGETQYFGPGTRLLVL.

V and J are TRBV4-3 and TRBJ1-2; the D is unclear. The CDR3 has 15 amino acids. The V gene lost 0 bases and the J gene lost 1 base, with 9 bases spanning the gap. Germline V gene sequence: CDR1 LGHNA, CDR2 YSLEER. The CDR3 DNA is TGCGCCAGCAGCCAAGACCGTGCGGTTAACTATGGCTACACCTTC. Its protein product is CASSQDRAVNYGYTF.

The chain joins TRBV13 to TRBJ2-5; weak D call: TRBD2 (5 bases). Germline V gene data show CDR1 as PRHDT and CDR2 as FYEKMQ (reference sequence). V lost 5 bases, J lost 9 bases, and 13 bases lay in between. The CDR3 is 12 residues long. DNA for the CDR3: TGTGCCAGCAGCCTGGGAGACCAGGCCCAGTACTTC. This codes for CASSLGDQAQYF.

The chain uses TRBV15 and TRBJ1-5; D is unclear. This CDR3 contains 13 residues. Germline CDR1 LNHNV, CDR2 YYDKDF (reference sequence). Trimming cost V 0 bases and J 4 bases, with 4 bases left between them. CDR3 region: CATSRDINQPQHF. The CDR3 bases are TGTGCCACCAGCAGAGATATTAATCAGCCCCAGCATTTT.

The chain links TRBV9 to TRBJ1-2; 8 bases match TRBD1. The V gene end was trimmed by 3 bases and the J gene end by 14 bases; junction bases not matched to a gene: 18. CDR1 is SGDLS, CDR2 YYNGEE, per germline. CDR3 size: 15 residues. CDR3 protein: CASSASSLEQGGWTF. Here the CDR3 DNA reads TGTGCCAGCAGCGCATCGTCATTAGAACAGGGGGGATGGACCTTC.

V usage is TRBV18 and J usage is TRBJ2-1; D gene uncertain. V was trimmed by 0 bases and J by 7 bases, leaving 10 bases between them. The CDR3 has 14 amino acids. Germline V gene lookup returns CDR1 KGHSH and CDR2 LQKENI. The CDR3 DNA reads TGTGCCAGCTCACCACCGGAACAAAGGAATGAGCAGTTCTTC. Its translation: CASSPPEQRNEQFF.

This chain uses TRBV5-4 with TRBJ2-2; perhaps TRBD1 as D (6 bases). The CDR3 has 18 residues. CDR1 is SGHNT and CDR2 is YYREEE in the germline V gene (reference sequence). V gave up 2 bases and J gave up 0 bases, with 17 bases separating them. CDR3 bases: TGTGCCAGCAGCTTCCGGGACACCTTATTTTCGAACACCGGGGAGCTGTTTTTT. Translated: CASSFRDTLFSNTGELFF. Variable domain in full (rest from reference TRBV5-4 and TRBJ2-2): ETGVTQSPTHLIKTRGQQVTLRCSSQSGHNTVSWYQQALGQGPQFIFQYYREEENGRGNFPPRFSGLQFPNYSSELNVNALELDDSALYLCASSFRDTLFSNTGELFFGEGSRLTVL.

CDR3 protein: CASSSTATGVKETQYF. CDR3 DNA sequence: TGTGCCAGCAGTTCCACCGCAACAGGGGTTAAGGAGACCCAGTACTTC. The chain recombines TRBV28 with TRBJ2-5; 7 nucleotides align to TRBD1. Trimming cost V 4 bases and J 5 bases; bases outside gene matches: 13. Looked up from germline, CDR1 is MDHEN and CDR2 is SYDVKM. The CDR3 length is 16 residues.

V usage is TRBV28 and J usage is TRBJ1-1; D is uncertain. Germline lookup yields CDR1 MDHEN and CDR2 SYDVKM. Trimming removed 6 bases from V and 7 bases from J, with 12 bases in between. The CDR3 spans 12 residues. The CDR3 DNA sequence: TGTGCCAGCAGCCAAGCCCCGGGTGAAGCTTTCTTT. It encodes CASSQAPGEAFF.

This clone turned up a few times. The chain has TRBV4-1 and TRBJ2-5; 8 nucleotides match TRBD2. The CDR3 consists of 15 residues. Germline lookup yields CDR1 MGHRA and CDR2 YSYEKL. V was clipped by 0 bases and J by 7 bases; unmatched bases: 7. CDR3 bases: TGCGCCAGCAGCCAAGACGGCGGGGGGCCAAGGACCCAGTACTTC. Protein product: CASSQDGGGPRTQYF.